The 8 T cell receptor beta chains below come from one sample, sequenced in a study of cytomegalovirus exposure and HLA in healthy donors. Use of 60 Vbeta and 13 Jbeta primers characterized the PCR. Repertoires were generated with immunoSEQ multiplex PCR, while TCRdb's copy carries only in-frame clones and drops some. The sample carries 85,000 to 120,000 clones, around 77% recorded once. The specimen sequenced was PBMCs. These receptors all stem from a male donor in good health and CMV-seropositive.

This chain links TRBV28 with TRBJ2-7, with 8 bases lining up with TRBD2. CDR1 and CDR2 (germline): MDHEN, SYDVKM. With 4 bases clipped from V and 4 bases from J, the junction kept 12 bases outside the gene matches. The CDR3 totals 16 residues. CDR3 DNA sequence: TGTGCCAGCAGTTACCTCACCAGCGGGAGCCTGTACGAGCAGTACTTC. It encodes CASSYLTSGSLYEQYF.

The chain employs TRBV10-3 and TRBJ2-5, with D possibly matching TRBD2 (6 bases). Germline V gene data show CDR1 as ENHRY and CDR2 as SYGVKD. The ends were cut back, 8 bases at V and 5 bases at J, with 6 bases in the middle. The CDR3 totals 10 residues. CDR3: CAIGGETQYF. CDR3 sequence (DNA): TGTGCCATCGGGGGGGAGACCCAGTACTTC.

This rearrangement joins TRBV6-5 to TRBJ2-7; TRBD1 matches 7 bases. The CDR3 has 14 residues. Germline V gene data show CDR1 as MNHEY and CDR2 as SVGAGI. After removal of 8 bases from V and 2 bases from J, the junction contained 9 bases not matched to a gene. The CDR3 region has the DNA TGTGCCAGCTCTTTTGACAGGGTTGCCTACGAGCAGTACTTC. This sequence encodes CASSFDRVAYEQYF.

The chain recombines TRBV2 with TRBJ2-3, with TRBD1 matching 11 bases. Germline V gene sequence: CDR1 SNHLY, CDR2 FYNNEI. There are 14 residues in the CDR3. Losses at the gene ends were 7 bases for V and 3 bases for J; bases not matched to a gene: 3. The CDR3 protein is CASTGQGATDTQYF. The CDR3 DNA reads as TGTGCCAGCACTGGACAGGGGGCGACAGATACGCAGTATTTT.

The chain couples TRBV7-2 to TRBJ2-7, with TRBD1 as a possible D gene (6 bases). The CDR3 runs to 15 residues. Germline assignment: CDR1 SGHTA and CDR2 FQGNSA. The V end was cut by 8 bases, the J end by 1 base, with 18 bases between. For the CDR3, the DNA is TGTGCCAGCTCCCCACGGGAACAGGGATCCTACGAGCAGTACTTC. As protein: CASSPREQGSYEQYF.

This clone was seen more than once but under ten times. The CDR3 sequence is CASSFGRGPRYNEQFF. CDR3 nucleotide sequence: TGTGCCAGCAGTTTCGGGCGGGGACCCAGATACAATGAGCAGTTCTTC. The chain carries TRBV27 and TRBJ2-1; TRBD2 is a possible D gene (6 bases). V was pared by 3 bases and J by 4 bases, with 16 bases between. This CDR3 region has 16 residues. In germline, CDR1 is MNHEY, CDR2 SMNVEV (reference sequence).

J is TRBJ2-3 and V is TRBV27; tentative D call: TRBD1 (5 bases). This CDR3 has 14 residues. V dropped 6 bases and J dropped 1 base, with 11 bases sitting between them. CDR1 and CDR2 from the germline V gene are MNHEY and SMNVEV (reference sequence). The CDR3 region is CASSRVEGTDTQYF. The CDR3 nucleotides are TGTGCCAGCAGCAGGGTCGAGGGCACAGATACGCAGTATTTT.

The gene calls are TRBV2 and TRBJ2-7, with 7 nucleotides matching TRBD1. V trimming: 6 bases; J trimming: 5 bases; junction bases outside the gene matches: 4. CDR1 SNHLY and CDR2 FYNNEI come from the germline V gene. The length of the CDR3 is 12 residues. The CDR3 spells CASSEQGHEQYF. The CDR3 coding sequence is TGTGCCAGCAGCGAACAGGGGCACGAGCAGTACTTC.